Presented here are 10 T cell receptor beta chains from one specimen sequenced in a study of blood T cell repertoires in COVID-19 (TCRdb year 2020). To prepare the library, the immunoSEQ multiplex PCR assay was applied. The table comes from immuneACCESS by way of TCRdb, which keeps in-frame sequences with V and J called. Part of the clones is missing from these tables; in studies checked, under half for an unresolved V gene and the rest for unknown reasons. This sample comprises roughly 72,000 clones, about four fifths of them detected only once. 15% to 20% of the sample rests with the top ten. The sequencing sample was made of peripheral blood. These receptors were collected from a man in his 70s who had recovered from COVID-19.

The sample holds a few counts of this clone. As DNA, the CDR3 is TGTGCCAGCTCACCGAGGAAGCAGAACCAGCCCCAGCATTTT. Amino acid sequence: CASSPRKQNQPQHF. The gene calls are TRBV18 and TRBJ1-5; D remains unclear. Trimming shortened V by 3 bases and J by 7 bases, and 13 bases separated the two germline ends. The CDR3 loop spans 14 amino acids. CDR1 is KGHSH and CDR2 is LQKENI in the germline V gene.

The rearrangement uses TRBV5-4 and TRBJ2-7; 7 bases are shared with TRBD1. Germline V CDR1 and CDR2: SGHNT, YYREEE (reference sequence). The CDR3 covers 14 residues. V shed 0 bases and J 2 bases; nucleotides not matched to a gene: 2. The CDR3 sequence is CASSLAGGPYEQYF. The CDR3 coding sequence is TGTGCCAGCAGCTTGGCAGGGGGACCCTACGAGCAGTACTTC.

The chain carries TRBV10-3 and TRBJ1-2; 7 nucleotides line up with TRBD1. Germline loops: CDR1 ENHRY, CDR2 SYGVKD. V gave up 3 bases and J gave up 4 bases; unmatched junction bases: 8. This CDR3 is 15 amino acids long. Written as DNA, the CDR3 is TGTGCCATCAGTGACACCGACAGGGCTGGCTATGGCTACACCTTC. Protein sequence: CAISDTDRAGYGYTF.

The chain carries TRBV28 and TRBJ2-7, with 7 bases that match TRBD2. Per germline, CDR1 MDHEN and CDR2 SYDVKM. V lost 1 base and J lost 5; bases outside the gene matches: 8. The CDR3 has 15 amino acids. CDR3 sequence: CASSLLAGEGNEQYF. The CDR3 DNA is TGTGCCAGCAGTTTATTGGCGGGAGAAGGTAACGAGCAGTACTTC.

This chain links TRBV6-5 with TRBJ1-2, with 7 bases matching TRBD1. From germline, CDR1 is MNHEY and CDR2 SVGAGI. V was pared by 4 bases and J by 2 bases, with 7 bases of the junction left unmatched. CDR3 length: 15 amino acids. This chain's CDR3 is CASSSTGEANYGYTF. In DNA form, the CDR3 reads TGTGCCAGCAGTTCCACAGGGGAGGCCAACTATGGCTACACCTTC.

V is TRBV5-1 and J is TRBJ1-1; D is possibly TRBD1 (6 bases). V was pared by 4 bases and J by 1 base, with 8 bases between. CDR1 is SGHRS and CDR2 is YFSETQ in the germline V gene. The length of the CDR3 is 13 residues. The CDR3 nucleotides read TGCGCCAGCAGCCAGGACAGGAACACTGAAGCTTTCTTT. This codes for CASSQDRNTEAFF.

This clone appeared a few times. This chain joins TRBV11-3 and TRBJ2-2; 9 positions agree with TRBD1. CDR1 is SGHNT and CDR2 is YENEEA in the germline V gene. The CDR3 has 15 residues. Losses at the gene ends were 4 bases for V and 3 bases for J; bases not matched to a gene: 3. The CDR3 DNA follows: TGTGCCAGCAGCTCGAGACAGGGGGACACCGGGGAGCTGTTTTTT. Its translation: CASSSRQGDTGELFF. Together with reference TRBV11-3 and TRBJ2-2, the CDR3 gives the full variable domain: EAGVVQSPRYKIIEKKQPVAFWCNPISGHNTLYWYLQNLGQGPELLIRYENEEAVDDSQLPKDRFSAERLKGVDSTLKIQPAELGDSAVYLCASSSRQGDTGELFFGEGSRLTVL.

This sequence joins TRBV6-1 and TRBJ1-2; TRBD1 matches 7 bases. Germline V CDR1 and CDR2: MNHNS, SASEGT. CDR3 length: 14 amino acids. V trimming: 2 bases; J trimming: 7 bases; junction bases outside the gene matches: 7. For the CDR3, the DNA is TGTGCCAGCAGTGAAACAGGGACAGTGGGTGGCTACACCTTC. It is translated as CASSETGTVGGYTF.

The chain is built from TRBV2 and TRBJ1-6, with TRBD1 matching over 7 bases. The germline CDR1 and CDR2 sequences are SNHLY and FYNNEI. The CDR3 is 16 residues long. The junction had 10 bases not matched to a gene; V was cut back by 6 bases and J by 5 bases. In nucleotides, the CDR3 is TGTGCCAGCAGGGATAAGACAGGGCCAGATAATTCACCCCTCCACTTT. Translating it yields CASRDKTGPDNSPLHF.

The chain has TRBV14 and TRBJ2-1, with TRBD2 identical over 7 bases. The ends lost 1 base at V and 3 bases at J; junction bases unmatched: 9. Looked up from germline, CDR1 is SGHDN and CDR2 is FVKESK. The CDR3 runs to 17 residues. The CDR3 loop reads CASSQGDLAALYNEQFF. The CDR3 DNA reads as TGTGCCAGCAGCCAAGGCGATCTAGCGGCGCTCTACAATGAGCAGTTCTTC. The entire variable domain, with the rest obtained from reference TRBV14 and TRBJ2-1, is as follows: EAGVTQFPSHSVIEKGQTVTLRCDPISGHDNLYWYRRVMGKEIKFLLHFVKESKQDESGMPNNRFLAERTGGTYSTLKVQPAELEDSGVYFCASSQGDLAALYNEQFFGPGTRLTVL.